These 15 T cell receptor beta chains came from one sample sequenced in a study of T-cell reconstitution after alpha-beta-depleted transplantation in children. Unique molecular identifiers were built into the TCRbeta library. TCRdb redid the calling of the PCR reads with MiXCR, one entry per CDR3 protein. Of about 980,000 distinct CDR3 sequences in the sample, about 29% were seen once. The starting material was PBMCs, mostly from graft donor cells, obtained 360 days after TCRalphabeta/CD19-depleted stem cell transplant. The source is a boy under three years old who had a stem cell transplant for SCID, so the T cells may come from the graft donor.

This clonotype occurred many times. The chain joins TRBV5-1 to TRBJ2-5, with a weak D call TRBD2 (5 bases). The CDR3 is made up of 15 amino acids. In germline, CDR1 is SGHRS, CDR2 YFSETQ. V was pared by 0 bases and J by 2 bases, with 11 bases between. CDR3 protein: CASSLEVGAQETQYF. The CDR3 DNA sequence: TGCGCCAGCAGCTTGGAGGTGGGAGCACAAGAGACCCAGTACTTC. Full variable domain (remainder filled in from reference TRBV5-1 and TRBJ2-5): KAGVTQTPRYLIKTRGQQVTLSCSPISGHRSVSWYQQTPGQGLQFLFEYFSETQRNKGNFPGRFSGRQFSNSRSEMNVSTLELGDSALYLCASSLEVGAQETQYFGPGTRLLVL.

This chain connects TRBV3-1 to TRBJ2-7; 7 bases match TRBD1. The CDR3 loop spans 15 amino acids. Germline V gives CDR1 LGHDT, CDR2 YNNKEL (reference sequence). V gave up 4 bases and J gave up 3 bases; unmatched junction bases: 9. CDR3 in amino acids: CASSLKADRIYEQYF. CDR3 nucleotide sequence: TGTGCCAGCAGCCTTAAGGCGGACAGGATCTACGAGCAGTACTTC.

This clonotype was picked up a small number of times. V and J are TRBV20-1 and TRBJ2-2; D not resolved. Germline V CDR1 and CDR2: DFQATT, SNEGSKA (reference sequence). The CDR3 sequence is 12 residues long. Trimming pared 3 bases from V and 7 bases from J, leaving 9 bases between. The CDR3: CSASRMDGELFF. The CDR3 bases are TGCAGTGCTAGTCGGATGGACGGGGAGCTGTTTTTT.

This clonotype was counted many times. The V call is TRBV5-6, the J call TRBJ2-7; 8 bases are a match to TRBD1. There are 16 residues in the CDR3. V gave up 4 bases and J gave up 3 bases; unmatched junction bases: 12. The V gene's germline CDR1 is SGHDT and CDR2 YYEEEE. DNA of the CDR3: TGTGCCAGCAGCCAGCTAGCCGGGACAGGCAGCTACGAGCAGTACTTC. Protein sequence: CASSQLAGTGSYEQYF.

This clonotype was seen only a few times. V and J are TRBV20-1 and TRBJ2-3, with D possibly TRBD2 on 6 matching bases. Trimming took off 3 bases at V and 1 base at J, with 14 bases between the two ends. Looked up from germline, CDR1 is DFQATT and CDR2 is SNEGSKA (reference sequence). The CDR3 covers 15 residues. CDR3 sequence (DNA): TGCAGTGCTAGCCCCACTCGCGGGGGCACAGATACGCAGTATTTT. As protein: CSASPTRGGTDTQYF.

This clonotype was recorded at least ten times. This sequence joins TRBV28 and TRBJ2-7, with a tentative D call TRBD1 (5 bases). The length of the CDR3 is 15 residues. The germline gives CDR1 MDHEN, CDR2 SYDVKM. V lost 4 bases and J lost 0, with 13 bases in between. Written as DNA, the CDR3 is TGTGCCAGCAGTTCTAGGGGCTCTACCTCCTACGAGCAGTACTTC. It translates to CASSSRGSTSYEQYF. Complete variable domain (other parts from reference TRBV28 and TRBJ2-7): DVKVTQSSRYLVKRTGEKVFLECVQDMDHENMFWYRQDPGLGLRLIYFSYDVKMKEKGDIPEGYSVSREKKERFSLILESASTNQTSMYLCASSSRGSTSYEQYFGPGTRLTVT.

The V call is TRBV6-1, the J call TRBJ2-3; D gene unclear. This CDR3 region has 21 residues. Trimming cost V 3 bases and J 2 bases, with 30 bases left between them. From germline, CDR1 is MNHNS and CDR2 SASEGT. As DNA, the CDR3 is TGTGCCAGCAGTGAGATTATGTGGGCGCGGAAAGACGGGTTTGCCACAGATACGCAGTATTTT. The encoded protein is CASSEIMWARKDGFATDTQYF.

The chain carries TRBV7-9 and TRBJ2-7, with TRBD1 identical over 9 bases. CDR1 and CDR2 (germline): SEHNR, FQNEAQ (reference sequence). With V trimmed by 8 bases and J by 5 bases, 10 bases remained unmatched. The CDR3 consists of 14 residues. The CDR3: CASGRRQGGDEQYF. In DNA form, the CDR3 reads TGTGCCAGCGGCCGGAGACAGGGGGGTGACGAGCAGTACTTC. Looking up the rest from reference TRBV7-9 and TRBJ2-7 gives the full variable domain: DTGVSQNPRHKITKRGQNVTFRCDPISEHNRLYWYRQTLGQGPEFLTYFQNEAQLEKSRLLSDRFSAERPKGSFSTLEIQRTEQGDSAMYLCASGRRQGGDEQYFGPGTRLTVT.

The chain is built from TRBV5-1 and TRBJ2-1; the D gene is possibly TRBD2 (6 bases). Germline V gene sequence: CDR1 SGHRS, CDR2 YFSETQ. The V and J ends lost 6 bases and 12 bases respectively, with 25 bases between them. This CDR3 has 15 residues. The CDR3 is CASTHPGLPTTGQFF. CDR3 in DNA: TGCGCCAGCACACACCCGGGACTCCCGACGACGGGGCAGTTCTTC.

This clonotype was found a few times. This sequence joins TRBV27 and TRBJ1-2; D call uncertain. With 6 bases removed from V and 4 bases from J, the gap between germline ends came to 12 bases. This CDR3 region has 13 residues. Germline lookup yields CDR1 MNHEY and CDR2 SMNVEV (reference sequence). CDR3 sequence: CASSPQAPYGYTF. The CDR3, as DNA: TGTGCCAGCAGCCCCCAGGCTCCCTATGGCTACACCTTC.

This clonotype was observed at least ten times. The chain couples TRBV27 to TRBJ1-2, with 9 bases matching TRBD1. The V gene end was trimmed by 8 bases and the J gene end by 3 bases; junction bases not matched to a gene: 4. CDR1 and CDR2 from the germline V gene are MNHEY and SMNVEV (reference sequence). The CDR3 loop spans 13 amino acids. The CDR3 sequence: CASRTGVDYGYTF. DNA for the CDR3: TGTGCCAGCCGGACAGGGGTTGACTATGGCTACACCTTC.

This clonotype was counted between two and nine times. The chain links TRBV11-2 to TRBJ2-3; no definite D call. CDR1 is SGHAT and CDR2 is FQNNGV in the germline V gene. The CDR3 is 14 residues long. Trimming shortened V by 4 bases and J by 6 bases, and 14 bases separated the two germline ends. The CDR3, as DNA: TGTGCCAGCAGCTCCTCGCCCGATGAGGATACGCAGTATTTT. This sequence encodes CASSSSPDEDTQYF.

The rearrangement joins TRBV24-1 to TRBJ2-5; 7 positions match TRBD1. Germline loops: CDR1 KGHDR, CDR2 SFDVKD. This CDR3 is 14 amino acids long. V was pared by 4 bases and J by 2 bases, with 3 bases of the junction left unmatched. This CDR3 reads CATSDPDRQETQYF. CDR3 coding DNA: TGTGCCACCAGTGACCCGGACAGGCAAGAGACCCAGTACTTC.

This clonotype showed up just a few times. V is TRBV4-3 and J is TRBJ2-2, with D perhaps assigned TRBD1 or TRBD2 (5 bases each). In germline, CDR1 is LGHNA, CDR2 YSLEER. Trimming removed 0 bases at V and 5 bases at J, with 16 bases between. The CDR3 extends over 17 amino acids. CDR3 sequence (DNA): TGCGCCAGCAGCCAAGAGGGGCGGGCCAGGAAGACCGGGGAGCTGTTTTTT. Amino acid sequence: CASSQEGRARKTGELFF.

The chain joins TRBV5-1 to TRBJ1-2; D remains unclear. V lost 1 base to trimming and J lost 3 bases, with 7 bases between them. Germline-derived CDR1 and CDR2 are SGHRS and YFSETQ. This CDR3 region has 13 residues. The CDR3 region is CASSLTVHYGYTF. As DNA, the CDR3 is TGCGCCAGCAGCTTGACAGTTCACTATGGCTACACCTTC. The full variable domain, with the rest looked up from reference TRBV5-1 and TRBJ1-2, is KAGVTQTPRYLIKTRGQQVTLSCSPISGHRSVSWYQQTPGQGLQFLFEYFSETQRNKGNFPGRFSGRQFSNSRSEMNVSTLELGDSALYLCASSLTVHYGYTFGSGTRLTVV.